This T cell receptor beta chain was identified in a study of blood T cell repertoires in COVID-19. Whole-study context: COVID-19 samples collected from the United States, Italy and Spain covered acute and convalescent phases. In each case, the material was cDNA or gDNA derived from T cells, B-cell-depleted T cells, or PBMCs.

In the original processing: Reference gene primer amplification gave estimated nucleated cell counts. The protocol was immunoSEQ multiplex PCR, while the TCRdb copy is restricted to in-frame clones and leaves out a portion. Clone size and the V and J calls come from that table; the DNA yielded D and trimming. The data hold roughly 26,000 clones, with 80% to 95% observed a single time. V was pared by 0 bases and J by 0 bases, with 9 bases of the junction left unmatched. From germline, CDR1 is SGHRS and CDR2 YFSETQ. The CDR3 is made up of 17 amino acids. This TCR derives from a human donor in a cohort sampled during active COVID-19. The sequenced sample consisted of peripheral blood. The chain recombines TRBV5-1 with TRBJ2-7; 7 nucleotides align to TRBD1. Here the CDR3 reads CASSLGTGTVSSYEQYF. DNA of the CDR3: TGCGCCAGCAGCTTGGGGACAGGAACAGTTAGCTCCTACGAGCAGTACTTC.